Listed below are T cell receptor beta chains from one sample, sequenced in a study of early T cells in non-severe SARS-CoV-2 infection. TCRdb reprocessed the 5' RACE reads via MiXCR and lists one record per CDR3 protein. The table records over 35,000 distinct CDR3 sequences, roughly 4.4% of them present only once. What was sequenced was whole blood. These receptors all stem from an adult who was a healthcare worker with PCR-confirmed SARS-CoV-2 infection or an uninfected control (not recorded which). The CDR3 runs from the conserved cysteine through the conserved F or W. The D gene is left open where the match is weak. A row's size may be missing; if present it is once, few, many or a size class.

TRBV11-2	TRBD1	few	TRBJ1-1	TGTGCCAGCAGCTCCCACCCACAGGGGAAGACTGAAGCTTTCTTT	CASSSHPQGKTEAFF
TRBV20-1	.	many	TRBJ1-1	TGCAGTGCTAGAAAACGGGAAGCTTTCTTT	CSARKREAFF
TRBV2	.	many	TRBJ2-3	TGTGCCAGCAGTGAAAGAAGCTTCACAGATACGCAGTATTTT	CASSERSFTDTQYF
TRBV29-1	.	many	TRBJ2-7	TGCAGCGTGAAGCACAGGGTCGGCGAGCAGTACTTC	CSVKHRVGEQYF
TRBV20-1	.	many	TRBJ2-3	TGCAGTGCTAGTCCCGGGGGCACAGATACGCAGTATTTT	CSASPGGTDTQYF
TRBV7-2	.	many	TRBJ2-2	TGTGCCAGCCGGACTGGCGGGTCCGCCGGGGAGCTGTTTTTT	CASRTGGSAGELFF
TRBV7-9	.	many	TRBJ1-4	TGTGCCAGCAGCCGACTGGATGAAAAACTGTTTTTT	CASSRLDEKLFF
TRBV6-5	TRBD1	many	TRBJ2-1	TGTGCCAGCAGTACCTCGACAGGGTCTCGATTCTTC	CASSTSTGSRFF
TRBV12-3/TRBV12-4	.	many	TRBJ1-1	TGTGCCAGCTTACCGCAGTTGAACACTGAAGCTTTCTTT	CASLPQLNTEAFF
TRBV11-3	.	medium-sized	TRBJ2-1	TGTGCCAGCAGCCTGGACCGGAATGAGCAGTTCTTC	CASSLDRNEQFF
TRBV12-3/TRBV12-4	.	many	TRBJ1-4	TGTGCCAGCAGCCCACGGGGAGAGAAACTGTTTTTT	CASSPRGEKLFF
TRBV4-1	.	many	TRBJ2-5	TGCGCCAGCAGCCACGGAGGACGGGTTCAAGAGACCCAGTACTTC	CASSHGGRVQETQYF
TRBV12-5	.	many	TRBJ2-2	TGTGCTAGTGGTTTGGGAATCCAGGGGACCAACACCGGGGAGCTGTTTTTT	CASGLGIQGTNTGELFF
TRBV7-6	.	few	TRBJ2-3	TGTGCCAGCAGCGTTCCTACAGGGCCCCCGTATTTT	CASSVPTGPPYF
TRBV30	.	many	TRBJ1-1	TGTGCCTGGAGTCCCTCCGGGCAGGAAGCTTTCTTT	CAWSPSGQEAFF
TRBV20-1	.	many	TRBJ1-2	TGCAGTGCTAGAGAGGGCCATTACTATGGCTACACCTTC	CSAREGHYYGYTF
TRBV7-9	.	many	TRBJ1-2	TGTGCCAGCAGCCCCCAGGGGTACGGCTACACCTTC	CASSPQGYGYTF
TRBV29-1	.	many	TRBJ2-5	TGCAGCGTTGGGGGGGAGACCCAGTACTTC	CSVGGETQYF
TRBV6-1	.	.	TRBJ2-3	TGTGCCACTTGCGGCCCCGGCACAGATACGCAGTATTTT	CATCGPGTDTQYF
TRBV12-5	.	many	TRBJ2-1	TGTGCTAGTGCCCTCCCCAGGAATGAGCAGTTCTTC	CASALPRNEQFF
TRBV6-2/TRBV6-3	.	.	TRBJ1-1	TGTGCCAGCAGTTACTCGATTGTGGCTGAAGCTTTCTTT	CASSYSIVAEAFF
TRBV3-1	.	few	TRBJ1-1	TGTGCCAGCAGCCTCGGGGGCGGTGAAGCTTTCTTT	CASSLGGGEAFF